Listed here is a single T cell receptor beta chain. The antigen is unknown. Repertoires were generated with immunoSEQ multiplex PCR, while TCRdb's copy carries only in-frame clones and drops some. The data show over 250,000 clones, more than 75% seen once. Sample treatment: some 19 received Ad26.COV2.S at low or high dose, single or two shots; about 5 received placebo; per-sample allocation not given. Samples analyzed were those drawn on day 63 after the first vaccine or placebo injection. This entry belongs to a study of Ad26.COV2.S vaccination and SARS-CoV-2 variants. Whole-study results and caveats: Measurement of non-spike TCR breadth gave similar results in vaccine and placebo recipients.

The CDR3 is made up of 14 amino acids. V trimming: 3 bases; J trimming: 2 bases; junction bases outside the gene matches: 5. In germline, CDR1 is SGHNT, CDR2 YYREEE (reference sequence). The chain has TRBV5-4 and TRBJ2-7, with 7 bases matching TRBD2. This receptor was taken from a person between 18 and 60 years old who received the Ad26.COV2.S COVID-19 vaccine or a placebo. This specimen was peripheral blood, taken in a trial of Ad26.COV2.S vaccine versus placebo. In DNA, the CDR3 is TGTGCCAGCAGCTGGGGGGGAATCACCTACGAGCAGTACTTC. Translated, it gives CASSWGGITYEQYF.